Each of the 25 T cell receptor beta chains below was sequenced from the same sample in a study of T cell responses to AZD1222 COVID-19 vaccine. Libraries were prepared by immunoSEQ multiplex PCR; TCRdb keeps only in-frame clonotypes and omits some of them. This table has 75,000 to 85,000 clones, 87% appearing once. The sample in question was peripheral blood, obtained 28 days after the second AZD1222 dose. The receptors come from an adult who received the AZD1222 COVID-19 vaccine.

The chain joins TRBV19 to TRBJ1-2, with TRBD1 identical over 7 bases. The J segment lost 4 bases and the V segment lost 3 bases, leaving 5 bases of the junction unmatched. The CDR3 loop spans 14 amino acids. The germline V gene encodes CDR1 LNHDA and CDR2 SQIVND (reference sequence). CDR3: CASSIVQGSYGYTF. The CDR3, as DNA: TGTGCCAGTAGTATTGTACAGGGGTCCTATGGCTACACCTTC.

The gene calls are TRBV2 and TRBJ2-2; possible D gene TRBD1, 6 bases. The CDR3 contains 14 residues. Trimming cost V 5 bases and J 3 bases, with 10 bases left between them. Looked up from germline, CDR1 is SNHLY and CDR2 is FYNNEI. CDR3 loop: CASSPQGYTGELFF. CDR3 DNA sequence: TGTGCCAGCAGTCCCCAGGGGTACACCGGGGAGCTGTTTTTT.

DNA of the CDR3: TGTGCCAGCAGCCCCGGTGACAATCAGCCCCAGCATTTT. This codes for CASSPGDNQPQHF. The chain recombines TRBV7-2 with TRBJ1-5; no firm D call. The length of the CDR3 is 13 residues. Germline loops: CDR1 SGHTA, CDR2 FQGNSA. Trimming took 5 bases from V and 3 from J, leaving 8 bases between them.

On this clone: An end of the junction differs from the germline gene, which may be a read error. This CDR3 is CASSQSSHQPQHF. DNA of the CDR3: TGTGCCAGCTCACAGAGTAGCCATCAGCCCCAGCATTTT. The V and J genes are TRBV18 and TRBJ1-5, with no clear D. CDR1 and CDR2 from the germline V gene are KGHSH and LQKENI. The CDR3 consists of 13 residues.

V usage is TRBV12-5 and J usage is TRBJ2-3; the match to TRBD1 covers 8 bases. The trim removed 5 bases at V and 2 bases at J, leaving 12 bases unmatched. The CDR3 is 17 residues long. Looked up from germline, CDR1 is LGHNT and CDR2 is FRNRAP. CDR3 sequence reads: CASGPPRTGPATDTQYF. The CDR3 nucleotides read TGTGCTAGTGGTCCCCCTCGGACAGGGCCCGCCACAGATACGCAGTATTTT.

The chain joins TRBV3-1 (or the pseudogene TRBV3-2) to TRBJ1-5; 11 positions agree with TRBD1. This CDR3 contains 16 residues. Unmatched junction bases numbered 7, after V lost 3 bases and J lost 6 bases. Germline-derived CDR1 and CDR2 are LGHDT and YNNKEL (reference sequence). Here the CDR3 reads CASSHRTGGSSQPQHF. The CDR3 nucleotides read TGTGCCAGCAGCCATCGGACAGGGGGCTCTAGTCAGCCCCAGCATTTT.

The chain joins TRBV7-8 to TRBJ2-1, with D hard to call. The CDR3 contains 12 residues. The germline CDR1 and CDR2 sequences are SGHVS and FQNEAQ. The V end lost 0 bases, the J end lost 11 bases, and 8 bases lay between the germline ends. CDR3 coding DNA: TGTGCCAGCAGCTTAGCGGGCACGAAGCAGTTCTTC. As protein: CASSLAGTKQFF.

This clone was seen a few times. The gene calls are TRBV29-1 and TRBJ1-3; D ambiguous. Germline CDR1 reads SQVTM; CDR2 reads ANQGSEA. This CDR3 has 13 amino acids. Trimming cost V 4 bases and J 0 bases, with 7 bases left between them. This CDR3 reads CSVVETSGNTIYF. The CDR3 DNA reads as TGCAGCGTTGTCGAGACCTCTGGAAACACCATATATTTT.

This chain joins TRBV6-2 or TRBV6-3 and TRBJ1-1; no clear D gene. The germline V gene encodes CDR1 MNHEY and CDR2 SVGEGT. CDR3 length: 19 residues. Trimming cost V 2 bases and J 1 base, with 23 bases left between them. The CDR3 loop is CASSYVVGGDVVGNTEAFF. CDR3 sequence (DNA): TGTGCCAGCAGTTACGTAGTGGGCGGGGATGTCGTTGGGAACACTGAAGCTTTCTTT.

Only one count was recorded for this clone. V is TRBV6-2 or TRBV6-3 and J is TRBJ2-1, with a weak D call TRBD1 (6 bases). Looked up from germline, CDR1 is MNHEY and CDR2 is SVGEGT. The V and J ends lost 6 bases and 0 bases respectively, with 12 bases between them. The CDR3 extends over 15 amino acids. Written as DNA, the CDR3 is TGTGCCAGCAGCCTCGGACAGAGCTCCTACAATGAGCAGTTCTTC. The encoded protein is CASSLGQSSYNEQFF.

The genes are TRBV5-6 and TRBJ2-5; 9 positions match TRBD2. The CDR3 totals 16 residues. Looked up from germline, CDR1 is SGHDT and CDR2 is YYEEEE. V lost 3 bases and J lost 2; bases outside the gene matches: 8. The DNA for the CDR3 is TGTGCCAGCAGCTCCACCGGGACTAGCCGACAAGAGACCCAGTACTTC. It codes for CASSSTGTSRQETQYF.

The chain combines TRBV3-1 (or the pseudogene TRBV3-2) with TRBJ2-3, with D perhaps given as TRBD1 or TRBD2 (5 bases each). CDR1 is LGHDT and CDR2 is YNNKEL in the germline V gene (reference sequence). V lost 2 bases and J 2 bases, leaving 17 bases between the germline ends. This CDR3 is 17 amino acids long. In DNA, the CDR3 is TGTGCCAGCAGCCAATCCGGGGTACAGGTACCCACAGATACGCAGTATTTT. Amino acids: CASSQSGVQVPTDTQYF.

This chain links TRBV28 with TRBJ2-7, with 8 bases matching TRBD1. V shed 2 bases, J shed 3 bases, and the junction held 3 bases outside the gene matches. CDR1 and CDR2 (germline): MDHEN, SYDVKM. The CDR3 contains 14 residues. CDR3 sequence: CASSLPGQVYEQYF. In DNA form, the CDR3 reads TGTGCCAGCAGTTTACCGGGACAGGTCTACGAGCAGTACTTC.

The V and J genes are TRBV20-1 and TRBJ1-5; TRBD1 agrees at 8 bases. The CDR3 loop spans 15 amino acids. J gave up 5 bases and V 3 bases, and 9 bases lay outside the gene matches. Per germline, CDR1 DFQATT and CDR2 SNEGSKA (reference sequence). The CDR3 loop is CSASLPGQEDQPQHF. CDR3 DNA sequence: TGCAGTGCTAGTCTTCCGGGACAGGAGGATCAGCCCCAGCATTTT.

V gene TRBV5-1 combines with J gene TRBJ2-5; the D gene is possibly TRBD2 (5 bases). Germline V lookup: CDR1 SGHRS, CDR2 YFSETQ. The CDR3 contains 15 residues. The germline V and J ends were trimmed by 2 bases and 0 bases, with 11 bases remaining between them. CDR3 in DNA: TGCGCCAGCAGCTTACTAGGCGGATACCAAGAGACCCAGTACTTC. It yields the protein CASSLLGGYQETQYF.

V is TRBV6-4 and J is TRBJ2-5, with 10 bases that match TRBD2. The V segment lost 5 bases and the J segment 5 bases; nucleotides outside the gene matches: 8. The germline gives CDR1 MRHNA, CDR2 SNTAGT. This CDR3 spans 15 amino acids. In DNA form, the CDR3 reads TGTGCCAGCAGTCGGAGCGGGGGGGCAGAGGAGACCCAGTACTTC. This sequence encodes CASSRSGGAEETQYF.

The chain couples TRBV28 to TRBJ1-2, with 9 nucleotides matching TRBD1. CDR1 is MDHEN and CDR2 is SYDVKM in the germline V gene. The CDR3 consists of 15 residues. V shed 6 bases and J 1 base; nucleotides not matched to a gene: 6. This CDR3 is CASSPRDRDNYGYTF. CDR3 DNA sequence: TGTGCCAGCAGCCCCCGGGACAGGGATAACTATGGCTACACCTTC.

This sequence joins TRBV28 and TRBJ1-1; 7 nucleotides match TRBD1. The germline V gene encodes CDR1 MDHEN and CDR2 SYDVKM. The length of the CDR3 is 12 residues. The ends lost 10 bases at V and 11 bases at J; junction bases unmatched: 13. The CDR3 is CAIRGAGPGAFF. In DNA, the CDR3 is TGTGCCATCAGGGGGGCAGGCCCAGGGGCTTTCTTT. Complete variable domain (other parts from reference TRBV28 and TRBJ1-1): DVKVTQSSRYLVKRTGEKVFLECVQDMDHENMFWYRQDPGLGLRLIYFSYDVKMKEKGDIPEGYSVSREKKERFSLILESASTNQTSMYLCAIRGAGPGAFFGQGTRLTVV.

The DNA of the CDR3 is TGTGCCAGCAGCCAAGTGAAGGCTGAAAAACTGTTTTTT. Encoded protein: CASSQVKAEKLFF. The chain joins TRBV4-2 to TRBJ1-4, with D hard to call. Germline V gene sequence: CDR1 LGHNA, CDR2 YNFKEQ. Between the trimmed V and J ends, which lost 1 base and 7 bases, there was a span of 7 bases. This CDR3 spans 13 amino acids.

The rearrangement joins TRBV24-1 to TRBJ1-3; D unresolved. Trimming cost V 3 bases and J 5 bases, with 4 bases left between them. The CDR3 length is 12 residues. Germline V gene data show CDR1 as KGHDR and CDR2 as SFDVKD. CDR3 coding DNA: TGTGCCACCAGTGATGGTAGAAACACCATATATTTT. This encodes CATSDGRNTIYF.

V and J are TRBV18 and TRBJ2-1, with 7 bases matching TRBD1. Per the germline V gene, CDR1 is KGHSH and CDR2 is LQKENI. This CDR3 has 13 amino acids. Unmatched junction bases numbered 6, after V lost 5 bases and J lost 8 bases. The CDR3 protein is CASSLHRGDEQFF. CDR3 nucleotides: TGTGCCAGCTCATTACACAGGGGTGATGAGCAGTTCTTC.

This chain links TRBV27 with TRBJ2-4; possibly TRBD1 for D (5 bases). This CDR3 spans 13 amino acids. Germline lookup yields CDR1 MNHEY and CDR2 SMNVEV (reference sequence). V shed 2 bases and J shed 15 bases, with 17 bases lying between them. For the CDR3, the DNA is TGTGCCAGCAGTTTAGCTGGTGGAACAGGATGGTACTTC. Translating gives CASSLAGGTGWYF.

The rearrangement joins TRBV7-8 to TRBJ2-2, with a possible D match to TRBD1 (5 bases). This CDR3 has 13 residues. V dropped 7 bases and J dropped 4 bases, with 10 bases sitting between them. CDR1 and CDR2 from the germline V gene are SGHVS and FQNEAQ. CDR3 bases: TGTGCCAGCATCCCCCAGGGCACCGGGGAGCTGTTTTTT. Translation gives CASIPQGTGELFF.

The table lists this clone with a count of one. The rearrangement uses TRBV13 and TRBJ1-2; maybe TRBD1 (6 bases). CDR1 PRHDT and CDR2 FYEKMQ come from the germline V gene (reference sequence). CDR3 length equals 14 residues. Between the trimmed V and J ends, which lost 0 bases and 3 bases, there was a span of 8 bases. The CDR3 loop is CASSLGTGDYGYTF. The CDR3 region has the DNA TGTGCCAGCAGCTTAGGGACAGGTGACTATGGCTACACCTTC.

This chain connects TRBV6-5 to TRBJ1-5; 8 positions match TRBD1. V was clipped by 6 bases and J by 11 bases; unmatched bases: 15. CDR3 size: 15 residues. The V gene's germline CDR1 is MNHEY and CDR2 SVGAGI. The CDR3 loop reads CASSQRQGLRWTQHF. In DNA, the CDR3 is TGTGCCAGCAGCCAGAGACAGGGGCTACGGTGGACCCAGCATTTT.